These 29 T cell receptor beta chains were sequenced from one sample in a study of early T cells in non-severe SARS-CoV-2 infection. TCRdb ran MiXCR on the 5' RACE reads and lists one entry per CDR3 protein. The repertoire holds 30,000 to 40,000 distinct CDR3 sequences, with approximately 8.7% as singletons. The sequenced sample was whole blood, obtained at baseline. The receptors were sampled from an adult who was a healthcare worker with PCR-confirmed SARS-CoV-2 infection or an uninfected control (not recorded which).

V usage is TRBV6-1 and J usage is TRBJ2-3; D may be TRBD2 (6 bases). Trimming cost V 1 base and J 2 bases, with 10 bases left between them. CDR3 length: 15 amino acids. Germline loops: CDR1 MNHNS, CDR2 SASEGT. The CDR3 region is CASSEGDFYTDTQYF. In DNA, the CDR3 is TGTGCCAGCAGTGAAGGGGACTTTTACACAGATACGCAGTATTTT.

This clonotype has only a few counts. V gene TRBV18 combines with J gene TRBJ1-1; no clear D. Trimming removed 3 bases at V and 0 bases at J, with 5 bases between. The CDR3 consists of 13 residues. Germline V lookup: CDR1 KGHSH, CDR2 LQKENI. The CDR3 protein is CASSPDLNTEAFF. CDR3 DNA: TGTGCCAGCTCACCTGACCTGAACACTGAAGCTTTCTTT.

V gene TRBV20-1 combines with J gene TRBJ2-3; 9 bases are shared with TRBD2. The CDR3 runs 15 residues. Germline loops: CDR1 DFQATT, CDR2 SNEGSKA (reference sequence). The V and J ends lost 1 base and 0 bases, in that order; junction bases with no gene match: 2. The CDR3: CSARGLADSTDTQYF. The CDR3 DNA reads TGCAGTGCTAGAGGACTAGCGGATAGCACAGATACGCAGTATTTT.

J is TRBJ2-1 and V is TRBV7-3; 12 bases match TRBD1. CDR1 and CDR2 (germline): SGHTA, FQGTGA. V shed 0 bases, J shed 4 bases, and the junction held 1 base outside the gene matches. CDR3 length equals 16 residues. The CDR3 DNA follows: TGTGCCAGCAGCTTAACGGGACAGGGGGCTTACAATGAGCAGTTCTTC. It codes for CASSLTGQGAYNEQFF.

This clonotype was seen more than once but under ten times. A read error may account for a junction end that differs from germline. The V and J genes are TRBV7-2 and TRBJ1-4; 8 nucleotides agree with TRBD1. The CDR3 loop spans 16 amino acids. Germline V gene lookup returns CDR1 SGHTA and CDR2 FQGNSA. CDR3 in amino acids: CASSFPPGQAKEKLFF. In DNA form, the CDR3 reads TGTGCCAGCAGCTTCCCCCCGGGACAGGCTAAGGAAAAACTGTTTTTT.

This clonotype was detected ten times or more. V gene TRBV5-4 combines with J gene TRBJ1-5; the D is unclear. Germline V lookup: CDR1 SGHNT, CDR2 YYREEE (reference sequence). V was clipped by 0 bases and J by 6 bases, with 4 bases between them. CDR3 size: 12 residues. The CDR3 region has the DNA TGTGCCAGCAGCTTGGAGGGTCAGCCCCAGCATTTT. This translates into CASSLEGQPQHF.

The chain has TRBV7-9 and TRBJ1-6, with 8 bases identical to TRBD1. Germline CDR1 and CDR2: SEHNR and FQNEAQ (reference sequence). J gave up 9 bases and V 5 bases, and 15 bases lay outside the gene matches. The CDR3 spans 17 residues. Here the CDR3 DNA reads TGTGCCAGCAGCCAGGACATCCAGGGGGCTTGGGGTTCACCCCTCCACTTT. Encoded protein: CASSQDIQGAWGSPLHF.

The chain links TRBV7-7 to TRBJ2-5; no definite D call. There are 13 residues in the CDR3. Germline values: CDR1 SSHAT, CDR2 FNYEAQ (reference sequence). V gave up 1 base and J gave up 5 bases, with 8 bases separating them. The CDR3 DNA is TGTGCCAGCAGCTTAGATTCGGTGGAGACCCAGTACTTC. It yields the protein CASSLDSVETQYF.

At least ten counts were recorded for this clonotype. The rearrangement uses TRBV20-1 and TRBJ1-4; 10 bases agree with TRBD1. Germline assignment: CDR1 DFQATT and CDR2 SNEGSKA (reference sequence). This CDR3 is 16 amino acids long. V gave up 6 bases and J gave up 6 bases; unmatched junction bases: 13. CDR3 nucleotides: TGCAGTGCACCCGGGGACAGGGGTGTAAAGGATGAAAAACTGTTTTTT. It is translated as CSAPGDRGVKDEKLFF.

J is TRBJ1-1 and V is TRBV3-1; 7 bases map to TRBD1. The germline CDR1 and CDR2 sequences are LGHDT and YNNKEL (reference sequence). V lost 6 bases and J lost 6; bases outside the gene matches: 7. CDR3 length: 13 residues. DNA of the CDR3: TGTGCCAGCAGATGGGGACAGAGCTCTGAAGCTTTCTTT. Translation: CASRWGQSSEAFF.

This clonotype has ten or more counts. The V call is TRBV7-9, the J call TRBJ1-1, with D perhaps matching TRBD1 (6 bases). Germline V gives CDR1 SEHNR, CDR2 FQNEAQ (reference sequence). Trimming removed 3 bases from V and 0 bases from J, with 8 bases in between. CDR3 length: 14 residues. This chain's CDR3 is CASSFQGLNTEAFF. CDR3 bases: TGTGCCAGCAGCTTCCAGGGGTTGAACACTGAAGCTTTCTTT.

This clonotype was seen ten or more times. V is TRBV6-2 or TRBV6-3 and J is TRBJ2-5; D possibly corresponds to TRBD2 (6 bases). The CDR3 length is 13 residues. The V end lost 2 bases, the J end lost 4 bases, and 8 bases lay between the germline ends. Germline CDR1 and CDR2: MNHEY and SVGEGT. The CDR3 protein is CASSYLGGETQYF. The CDR3 DNA follows: TGTGCCAGCAGTTACCTGGGGGGAGAGACCCAGTACTTC.

This clonotype was seen repeatedly, ten times or more. The gene calls are TRBV7-6 and TRBJ2-7, with D possibly matching TRBD2 (5 bases). V was pared by 5 bases and J by 3 bases, with 17 bases between. There are 15 residues in the CDR3. CDR1 and CDR2 (germline): SGHVS, FNYEAQ. This CDR3 is CASSTGIGESYEQYF. In nucleotides, the CDR3 is TGTGCCAGCAGCACCGGGATCGGTGAGAGCTACGAGCAGTACTTC.

The table lists this clonotype with a few counts. V and J are TRBV12-3 or TRBV12-4 and TRBJ2-1; D is perhaps TRBD1 or TRBD2 (5 bases each). Trimming stripped 6 bases from V and 11 bases from J, with 11 bases between. The CDR3 consists of 11 residues. CDR3 protein: CASRDTSKQFF. The CDR3 bases are TGTGCCAGCAGGGACACTAGTAAGCAGTTCTTC.

This clonotype was counted ten times or more. The chain uses TRBV29-1 and TRBJ2-1; a weak D match, TRBD1 (6 bases). Germline lookup yields CDR1 SQVTM and CDR2 ANQGSEA. Trimming pared 6 bases from V and 10 bases from J, leaving 13 bases between. The CDR3 covers 11 residues. The chain's CDR3 is CSVGSGVEQFF. In nucleotides, the CDR3 is TGCAGCGTAGGCTCAGGGGTCGAGCAGTTCTTC.

This chain connects TRBV4-3 to TRBJ2-5; D may be TRBD2 (6 bases). This CDR3 has 15 amino acids. V shed 4 bases and J shed 2 bases, with 14 bases lying between them. CDR1 LGHNA and CDR2 YSLEER come from the germline V gene. The CDR3 sequence: CASSLGTSPQETQYF. The CDR3 DNA is TGCGCCAGCAGCCTAGGGACTTCACCGCAAGAGACCCAGTACTTC.

This clonotype was counted ten times or more. The chain links TRBV5-1 to TRBJ2-2, with TRBD1 as a possible D gene (6 bases). The germline V gene encodes CDR1 SGHRS and CDR2 YFSETQ. The CDR3 loop spans 14 amino acids. V was trimmed by 2 bases and J by 4 bases, leaving 9 bases between them. CDR3 residues: CASSFQGSTGELFF. CDR3 DNA: TGCGCCAGCAGCTTCCAGGGGAGCACCGGGGAGCTGTTTTTT.

This clonotype was picked up a small number of times. The chain uses TRBV11-2 and TRBJ2-5; the D gene is possibly TRBD1 (7 bases). Germline-derived CDR1 and CDR2 are SGHAT and FQNNGV. The CDR3 contains 13 residues. The V and J ends lost 4 bases and 7 bases respectively, with 13 bases between them. CDR3 sequence reads: CASSSRQGGTQYF. CDR3 sequence (DNA): TGTGCCAGCAGCTCAAGACAGGGAGGGACCCAGTACTTC.

J is TRBJ1-4 and V is TRBV10-3; D is possibly TRBD1 (6 bases). The CDR3 is 13 residues long. The V gene's germline CDR1 is ENHRY and CDR2 SYGVKD. The V and J ends lost 10 bases and 3 bases respectively, with 12 bases between them. This chain's CDR3 is CATMDSPNEKLFF. The CDR3 bases are TGTGCCACCATGGACAGCCCTAATGAAAAACTGTTTTTT.

This clonotype was picked up many times. This chain joins TRBV7-2 and TRBJ2-1; D is ambiguous. Germline V gene data show CDR1 as SGHTA and CDR2 as FQGNSA. V was pared by 1 base and J by 3 bases, with 7 bases between. The CDR3 consists of 14 residues. CDR3 protein: CASSLGVGYNEQFF. In nucleotides, the CDR3 is TGTGCCAGCAGCTTAGGGGTCGGCTACAATGAGCAGTTCTTC.

V usage is TRBV7-3 and J usage is TRBJ2-7; TRBD1 matches at 10 bases. J lost 5 bases, V lost 4 bases, and 5 bases had no gene match. Per germline, CDR1 SGHTA and CDR2 FQGTGA. The CDR3 is 14 amino acids. The CDR3, as DNA: TGTGCCAGCAGCTCCGGGACAGGGGTTCACGAGCAGTACTTC. Translating it yields CASSSGTGVHEQYF.

This clonotype was picked up many times. This chain joins TRBV7-6 and TRBJ2-1, with D perhaps matching TRBD2 (6 bases). This CDR3 is built from 15 residues. Germline assignment: CDR1 SGHVS and CDR2 FNYEAQ. V gave up 1 base and J gave up 4 bases, with 11 bases separating them. CDR3 amino acids: CASSLEGGEYNEQFF. CDR3 DNA: TGTGCCAGCAGCTTAGAAGGCGGGGAGTACAATGAGCAGTTCTTC.

In its sample, this clonotype was seen many times. This chain joins TRBV7-9 and TRBJ1-5; D gene ambiguous. CDR3 length equals 13 residues. V was clipped by 2 bases and J by 4 bases, with 6 bases between them. The V gene's germline CDR1 is SEHNR and CDR2 FQNEAQ (reference sequence). CDR3 loop: CASSLTGNQPQHF. DNA of the CDR3: TGTGCCAGCAGCTTAACGGGGAATCAGCCCCAGCATTTT.

This clonotype was observed a few times. The chain combines TRBV5-1 with TRBJ2-7; a weak D match, TRBD1 (6 bases). Germline V CDR1 and CDR2: SGHRS, YFSETQ. This CDR3 spans 14 amino acids. V dropped 0 bases and J dropped 2 bases, with 9 bases sitting between them. The CDR3 nucleotides read TGCGCCAGCAGCTTGGGGGCAGGGGCCTACGAGCAGTACTTC. It yields the protein CASSLGAGAYEQYF.

This clonotype was seen many times. The chain uses TRBV5-1 and TRBJ2-1, with TRBD2 as a possible D gene (6 bases). This CDR3 contains 15 residues. The germline V and J ends were trimmed by 0 bases and 1 base, with 8 bases remaining between them. Germline assignment: CDR1 SGHRS and CDR2 YFSETQ. CDR3 amino acids: CASSLDGGSYNEQFF. CDR3 bases: TGCGCCAGCAGCTTGGACGGGGGTTCCTACAATGAGCAGTTCTTC. The full variable domain, with the rest looked up from reference TRBV5-1 and TRBJ2-1, is KAGVTQTPRYLIKTRGQQVTLSCSPISGHRSVSWYQQTPGQGLQFLFEYFSETQRNKGNFPGRFSGRQFSNSRSEMNVSTLELGDSALYLCASSLDGGSYNEQFFGPGTRLTVL.

The chain joins TRBV12-3 or TRBV12-4 to TRBJ1-1; D call uncertain. Trimming pared 5 bases from V and 7 bases from J, leaving 14 bases between. This CDR3 comprises 13 residues. As DNA, the CDR3 is TGTGCCAGCAGTCGAGGTACGGGCAGTGAAGCTTTCTTT. Encoded protein: CASSRGTGSEAFF.

The chain carries TRBV7-9 and TRBJ1-6; 7 bases agree with TRBD1. There are 15 residues in the CDR3. Germline CDR1 and CDR2: SEHNR and FQNEAQ (reference sequence). The V and J ends lost 5 bases and 10 bases, in that order; junction bases with no gene match: 11. CDR3 in amino acids: CASSGQTGLWSPLHF. CDR3 coding DNA: TGTGCCAGCAGCGGTCAGACAGGGTTATGGTCACCCCTCCACTTT.

There are many counts of this clonotype. The V call is TRBV28, the J call TRBJ1-2; D remains unclear. Looked up from germline, CDR1 is MDHEN and CDR2 is SYDVKM. V was pared by 6 bases and J by 4 bases, with 18 bases between. The CDR3 has 15 residues. The CDR3 loop reads CASSMGGIGFYGYTF. The CDR3 DNA sequence: TGTGCCAGCAGCATGGGAGGGATCGGTTTCTATGGCTACACCTTC.

This clonotype was counted only a few times. This chain links TRBV7-6 with TRBJ2-1; D might be TRBD1 (6 bases). Trimming removed 3 bases from V and 8 bases from J, with 20 bases in between. Looked up from germline, CDR1 is SGHVS and CDR2 is FNYEAQ. The length of the CDR3 is 16 residues. The CDR3 nucleotides are TGTGCCAGCAGCTTGGAGCCGGACAGCCCCGGCTATGAGCAGTTCTTC. Translating it yields CASSLEPDSPGYEQFF.